This paragraph reports one T cell receptor (beta chain). The CDR3 contains 15 residues. Germline CDR1 LNHDA, CDR2 SQIVND (reference sequence). The germline V and J ends were trimmed by 2 bases and 2 bases, with 10 bases remaining between them. These data are taken from a study of blood T cell repertoires in COVID-19. How the authors handled the data: The assay estimated nucleated cells by amplifying reference gene primers. Method: immunoSEQ multiplex PCR; TCRdb's copy keeps in-frame clones and lacks some. V and J calls plus clone size are reproduced from that table; the DNA served to infer D and trimming. The table lists about 90,000 clones, about 80% of them singletons.

This chain uses TRBV19 with TRBJ1-5; D uncertain. The clonotype was recovered from a woman aged 70-85 years with acute or convalescent COVID-19. The sample taken for sequencing was peripheral blood. The DNA for the CDR3 is TGTGCCAGTAGTATACGGGGATTTGGCAATCAGCCCCAGCATTTT. This encodes CASSIRGFGNQPQHF. The whole variable domain, filled in from reference TRBV19 and TRBJ1-5, reads DGGITQSPKYLFRKEGQNVTLSCEQNLNHDAMYWYRQDPGQGLRLIYYSQIVNDFQKGDIAEGYSVSREKKESFPLTVTSAQKNPTAFYLCASSIRGFGNQPQHFGDGTRLSIL.